The T cell receptor (beta chain) under discussion was sequenced for a study of Ad26.COV2.S vaccination and SARS-CoV-2 variants. Study context: Intramuscular Ad26.COV2.S at 5x10^10 or 1x10^11 viral particles.

Method: immunoSEQ multiplex PCR; TCRdb's copy keeps in-frame clones and lacks some. The data contain more than 300,000 clones, just under 85% of them singletons. Trimming pared 5 bases from V and 8 bases from J, leaving 19 bases between. This CDR3 region has 16 residues. Germline CDR1 KGHSH, CDR2 LQKENI. Treatment of the sample: about 20 received Ad26.COV2.S at low or high dose, single or two shots; five or six received placebo; per-sample allocation not given. Collection of samples fell on day 63 after the first vaccine or placebo injection. The chain combines TRBV18 with TRBJ1-6; no clear D gene. This sample comprised peripheral blood, obtained in a trial of Ad26.COV2.S vaccine versus placebo. The clonotype originates from a person aged 18-60 years who received the Ad26.COV2.S COVID-19 vaccine or a placebo. The CDR3 loop is CASSSSFSQTDSPLHF. For the CDR3, the DNA is TGTGCCAGCTCATCTAGTTTTTCTCAAACGGATTCACCCCTCCACTTT.